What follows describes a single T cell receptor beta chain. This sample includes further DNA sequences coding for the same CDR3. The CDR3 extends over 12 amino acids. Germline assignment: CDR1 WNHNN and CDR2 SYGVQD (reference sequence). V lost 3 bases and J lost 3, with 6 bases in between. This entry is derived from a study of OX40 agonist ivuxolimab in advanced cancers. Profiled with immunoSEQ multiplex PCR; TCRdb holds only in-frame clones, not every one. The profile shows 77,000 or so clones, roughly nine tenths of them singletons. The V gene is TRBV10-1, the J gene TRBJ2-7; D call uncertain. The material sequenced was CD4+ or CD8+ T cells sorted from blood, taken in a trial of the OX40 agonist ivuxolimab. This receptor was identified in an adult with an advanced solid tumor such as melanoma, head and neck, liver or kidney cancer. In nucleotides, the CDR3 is TGCGCCAGCAGTGAAACCGGCTACGAGCAGTACTTC. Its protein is CASSETGYEQYF.